This TCR beta chain was recorded in a study of control samples from healthy donors and cancer patients. The CDR3 extends over 14 amino acids. Trimming took off 5 bases at V and 2 bases at J, with 13 bases between the two ends. From germline, CDR1 is SNHLY and CDR2 FYNNEI. The repertoire was sequenced with immunoSEQ multiplex PCR; TCRdb's copy has only in-frame clones and lacks some. Of 120,000 or so clones in the sample, roughly 90% were seen once. This clone was seen once. Material for sequencing was PBMCs. The chain recombines TRBV2 with TRBJ2-7; D unclear. The clonotype was recovered from a woman aged 55-69 years with lung cancer. The CDR3 coding sequence is TGTGCCAGCAGTCCCTCTGTGATAACCTACGAGCAGTACTTC. It codes for CASSPSVITYEQYF.